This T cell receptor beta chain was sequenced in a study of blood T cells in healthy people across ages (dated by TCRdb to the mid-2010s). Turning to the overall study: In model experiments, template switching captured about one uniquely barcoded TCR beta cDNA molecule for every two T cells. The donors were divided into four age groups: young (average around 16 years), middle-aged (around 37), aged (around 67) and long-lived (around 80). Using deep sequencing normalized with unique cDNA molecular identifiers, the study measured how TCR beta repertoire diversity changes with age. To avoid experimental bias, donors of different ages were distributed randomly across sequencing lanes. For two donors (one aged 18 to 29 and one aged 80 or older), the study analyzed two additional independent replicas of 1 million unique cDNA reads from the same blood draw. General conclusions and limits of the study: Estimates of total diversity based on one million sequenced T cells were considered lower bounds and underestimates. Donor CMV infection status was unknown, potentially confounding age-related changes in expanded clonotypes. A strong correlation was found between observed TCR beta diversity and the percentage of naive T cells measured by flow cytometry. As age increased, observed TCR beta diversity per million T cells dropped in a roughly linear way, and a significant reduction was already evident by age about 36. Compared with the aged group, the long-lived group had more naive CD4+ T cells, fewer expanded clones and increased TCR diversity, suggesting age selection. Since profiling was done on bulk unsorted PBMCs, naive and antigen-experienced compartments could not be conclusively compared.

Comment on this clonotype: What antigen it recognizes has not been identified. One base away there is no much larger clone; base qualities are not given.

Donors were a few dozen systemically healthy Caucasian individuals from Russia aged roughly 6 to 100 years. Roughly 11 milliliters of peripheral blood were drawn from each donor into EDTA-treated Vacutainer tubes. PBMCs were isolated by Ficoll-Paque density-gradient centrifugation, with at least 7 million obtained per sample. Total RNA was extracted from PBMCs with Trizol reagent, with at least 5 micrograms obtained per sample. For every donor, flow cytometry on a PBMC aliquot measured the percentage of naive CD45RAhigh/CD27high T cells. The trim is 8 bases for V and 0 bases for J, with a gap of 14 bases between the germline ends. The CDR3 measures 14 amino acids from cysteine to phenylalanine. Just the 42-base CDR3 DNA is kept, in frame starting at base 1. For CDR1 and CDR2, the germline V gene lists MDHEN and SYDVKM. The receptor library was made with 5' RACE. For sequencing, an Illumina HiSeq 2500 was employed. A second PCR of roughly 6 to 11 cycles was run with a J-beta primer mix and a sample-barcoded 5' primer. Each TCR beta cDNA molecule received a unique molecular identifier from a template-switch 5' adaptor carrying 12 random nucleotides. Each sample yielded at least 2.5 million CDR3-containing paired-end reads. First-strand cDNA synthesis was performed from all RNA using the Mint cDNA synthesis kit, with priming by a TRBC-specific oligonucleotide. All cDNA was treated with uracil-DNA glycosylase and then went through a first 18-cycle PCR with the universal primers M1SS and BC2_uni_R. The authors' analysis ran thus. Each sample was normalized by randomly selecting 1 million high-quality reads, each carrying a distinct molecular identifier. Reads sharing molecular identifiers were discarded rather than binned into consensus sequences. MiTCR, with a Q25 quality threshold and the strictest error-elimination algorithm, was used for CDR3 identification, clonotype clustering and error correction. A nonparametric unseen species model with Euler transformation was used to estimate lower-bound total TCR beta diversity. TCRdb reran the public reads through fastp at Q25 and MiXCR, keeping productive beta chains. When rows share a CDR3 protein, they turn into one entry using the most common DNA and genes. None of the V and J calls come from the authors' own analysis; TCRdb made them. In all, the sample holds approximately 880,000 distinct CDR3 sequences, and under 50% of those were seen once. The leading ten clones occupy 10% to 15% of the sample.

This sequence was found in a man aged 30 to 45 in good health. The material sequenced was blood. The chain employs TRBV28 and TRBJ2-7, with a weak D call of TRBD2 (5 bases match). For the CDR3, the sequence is CASGNAGTSYEQYF. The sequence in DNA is TGTGCCAGCGGAAACGCGGGTACCTCCTACGAGCAGTACTTC.